Shown below are 22 T cell receptor beta chains from a single sample sequenced in a study of cytomegalovirus exposure and HLA in healthy donors. The PCR was carried out with 60 Vbeta primers and 13 Jbeta primers. Profiled with immunoSEQ multiplex PCR; TCRdb holds only in-frame clones, not every one. The sample contains just over 150,000 clones, approximately 80% of which appear only once. The sample consisted of PBMCs. The receptors originated from a man aged 18 to 29 in good health and CMV-seronegative.

The J gene is TRBJ2-3, the V gene TRBV12-5; TRBD2 is a possible D gene (7 bases). V was pared by 0 bases and J by 2 bases, with 12 bases between. The CDR3 is made up of 16 amino acids. Germline CDR1 LGHNT, CDR2 FRNRAP. DNA for the CDR3: TGTGCTAGTGGTTTGGTCCAAGGGGGGGTCACAGATACGCAGTATTTT. It specifies CASGLVQGGVTDTQYF.

The chain is built from TRBV19 and TRBJ1-5; 8 nucleotides agree with TRBD1. The CDR3 contains 16 residues. V dropped 3 bases and J dropped 5; count of bases not matched to a gene: 9. The germline gives CDR1 LNHDA, CDR2 SQIVND (reference sequence). CDR3 amino acids: CASSIYRGDRYQPQHF. The DNA of the CDR3 is TGTGCCAGTAGTATCTACAGGGGGGACCGATATCAGCCCCAGCATTTT.

The gene calls are TRBV5-5 and TRBJ1-5; D ambiguous. Between the trimmed V and J ends, which lost 4 bases and 4 bases, there was a span of 18 bases. CDR3 length equals 16 residues. The germline V gene encodes CDR1 SGHKS and CDR2 YYEKEE (reference sequence). CDR3 loop: CASSKGLLHGNQPQHF. The CDR3 DNA reads TGTGCCAGCAGCAAAGGACTACTACATGGGAATCAGCCCCAGCATTTT.

This rearrangement joins TRBV9 to TRBJ2-7; 10 positions agree with TRBD2. V shed 0 bases and J 3 bases; nucleotides not matched to a gene: 3. The CDR3 covers 15 residues. CDR1 and CDR2 (germline): SGDLS, YYNGEE. In DNA, the CDR3 is TGTGCCAGCAGCGTAGCTAGCGGGAGATACTACGAGCAGTACTTC. Protein: CASSVASGRYYEQYF.

In nucleotides, the CDR3 is TGTGCCAGCAGAACTAGCGGGGGCTTCTACGAGCAGTACTTC. It yields the protein CASRTSGGFYEQYF. The rearrangement links TRBV6-6 to TRBJ2-7, with 11 bases identical to TRBD2. CDR3 length: 14 residues. CDR1 is MNHNY, CDR2 SVGAGI, per germline (reference sequence). After removal of 6 bases from V and 3 bases from J, the junction contained 4 bases not matched to a gene.

CDR3 sequence reads: CASSRSRANQPQHF. CDR3 sequence (DNA): TGTGCCAGCAGCCGTTCGAGGGCTAATCAGCCCCAGCATTTT. The rearrangement uses TRBV5-5 and TRBJ1-5; D uncertain. There are 14 residues in the CDR3. With 4 bases removed from V and 4 bases from J, the gap between germline ends came to 12 bases. Germline CDR1 reads SGHKS; CDR2 reads YYEKEE (reference sequence).

The rearrangement links TRBV4-3 to TRBJ2-7; TRBD1 might be the D (6 bases). The CDR3 covers 13 residues. Germline-derived CDR1 and CDR2 are LGHNA and YSLEER. The V gene lost 1 base and the J gene lost 6 bases, with 10 bases spanning the gap. CDR3 in amino acids: CASSQGTGLEQYF. CDR3 in DNA: TGCGCCAGCAGCCAAGGCACAGGGCTCGAGCAGTACTTC.

The rearrangement joins TRBV11-1 to TRBJ1-1; D not resolved. CDR3 length: 13 amino acids. V lost 3 bases and J 7 bases, leaving 12 bases between the germline ends. CDR1 and CDR2 (germline): SGHAT, FQDESV (reference sequence). CDR3 in amino acids: CASSFLTDFEAFF. The CDR3 coding sequence is TGTGCCAGCAGCTTCTTGACGGACTTTGAAGCTTTCTTT.

The chain recombines TRBV5-1 with TRBJ2-3, with D perhaps matching TRBD1 (6 bases). Germline-derived CDR1 and CDR2 are SGHRS and YFSETQ. CDR3 length equals 17 residues. V lost 0 bases and J lost 0, with 14 bases in between. CDR3 amino acids: CASSLGPQGSSTDTQYF. The DNA for the CDR3 is TGCGCCAGCAGCTTGGGCCCCCAGGGGTCAAGCACAGATACGCAGTATTTT.

The sample holds one count of this clone. The V gene is TRBV27, the J gene TRBJ2-2; 7 nucleotides match TRBD1. CDR3 size: 13 residues. J gave up 6 bases and V 6 bases, and 4 bases lay outside the gene matches. Per germline, CDR1 MNHEY and CDR2 SMNVEV (reference sequence). The CDR3 is CASSPDRAGELFF. DNA for the CDR3: TGTGCCAGCAGCCCCGACAGGGCCGGGGAGCTGTTTTTT.

The chain employs TRBV5-1 and TRBJ2-7; TRBD2 agrees at 9 bases. The CDR3 spans 18 residues. Germline V gives CDR1 SGHRS, CDR2 YFSETQ. With 0 bases clipped from V and 1 base from J, the junction kept 11 bases outside the gene matches. The CDR3 DNA reads TGCGCCAGCAGCTTGGCCGTTTTAGGCGGGAGGGAATCCTACGAGCAGTACTTC. This encodes CASSLAVLGGRESYEQYF. Filled out from reference TRBV5-1 and TRBJ2-7, the complete variable domain reads KAGVTQTPRYLIKTRGQQVTLSCSPISGHRSVSWYQQTPGQGLQFLFEYFSETQRNKGNFPGRFSGRQFSNSRSEMNVSTLELGDSALYLCASSLAVLGGRESYEQYFGPGTRLTVT.

This sequence joins TRBV7-2 and TRBJ1-1; maybe TRBD1 (5 bases). The V gene's germline CDR1 is SGHTA and CDR2 FQGNSA. V shed 5 bases and J shed 0 bases, with 10 bases lying between them. The length of the CDR3 is 14 residues. The CDR3 loop is CASSAGLLNTEAFF. The DNA of the CDR3 is TGTGCCAGCAGCGCGGGACTCTTGAACACTGAAGCTTTCTTT. The full variable domain, rest sourced from reference TRBV7-2 and TRBJ1-1, is GAGVSQSPSNKVTEKGKDVELRCDPISGHTALYWYRQSLGQGLEFLIYFQGNSAPDKSGLPSDRFSAERTGGSVSTLTIQRTQQEDSAVYLCASSAGLLNTEAFFGQGTRLTVV.

The chain combines TRBV10-3 with TRBJ2-3; 8 bases map to TRBD2. The trim removed 6 bases at V and 4 bases at J, leaving 0 bases unmatched. Germline loops: CDR1 ENHRY, CDR2 SYGVKD. There are 12 residues in the CDR3. The CDR3 sequence is CAIRGLADTQYF. The CDR3 nucleotides are TGTGCCATCAGGGGACTAGCAGATACGCAGTATTTT.

The chain has TRBV28 and TRBJ2-7; D might be TRBD1 (5 bases). There are 15 residues in the CDR3. V dropped 6 bases and J dropped 0 bases, with 15 bases sitting between them. Germline-derived CDR1 and CDR2 are MDHEN and SYDVKM. CDR3 loop: CASSPRQRGSYEQYF. The CDR3 nucleotides read TGTGCCAGCAGCCCCCGACAGAGAGGCTCCTACGAGCAGTACTTC.

The rearrangement uses TRBV4-1 and TRBJ1-3; D not resolved. Trimming removed 0 bases at V and 8 bases at J, with 17 bases between. Germline V gene sequence: CDR1 MGHRA, CDR2 YSYEKL. The CDR3 totals 16 residues. CDR3 loop: CASSQDSNRPDDTIYF. CDR3 DNA sequence: TGCGCCAGCAGCCAAGATTCGAACAGACCCGACGACACCATATATTTT.

This chain joins TRBV11-2 and TRBJ1-3, with no clear D. V lost 5 bases and J lost 4, with 12 bases in between. CDR1 and CDR2 (germline): SGHAT, FQNNGV. The CDR3 spans 14 residues. CDR3 sequence reads: CASSPDAGGNTIYF. CDR3 coding DNA: TGTGCCAGCAGCCCTGATGCCGGGGGAAACACCATATATTTT. Together with reference TRBV11-2 and TRBJ1-3, the CDR3 gives the full variable domain: EAGVAQSPRYKIIEKRQSVAFWCNPISGHATLYWYQQILGQGPKLLIQFQNNGVVDDSQLPKDRFSAERLKGVDSTLKIQPAKLEDSAVYLCASSPDAGGNTIYFGEGSWLTVV.

This clone has a single count. The junction departs from germline at one end; a sequencing error may be responsible. The chain joins TRBV4-3 to TRBJ1-1, with 10 nucleotides matching TRBD1. CDR1 LGHNA and CDR2 YSLEER come from the germline V gene. This CDR3 has 17 residues. CDR3 protein: CASSQYPGQGLGTETFF. The CDR3 bases are TGCGCCAGCAGCCAATACCCGGGACAGGGGCTAGGAACTGAAACTTTCTTT.

The V gene is TRBV5-1, the J gene TRBJ2-3; 7 nucleotides line up with TRBD2. Germline V CDR1 and CDR2: SGHRS, YFSETQ. The CDR3 loop spans 16 amino acids. V trimming: 2 bases; J trimming: 0 bases; junction bases outside the gene matches: 6. CDR3 in DNA: TGCGCCAGCAGCTTAGGTGGCGGGAGAAGCACAGATACGCAGTATTTT. It codes for CASSLGGGRSTDTQYF.

The rearrangement joins TRBV27 to TRBJ1-1; 9 bases align to TRBD1. The CDR3 is 15 residues long. CDR1 is MNHEY, CDR2 SMNVEV, per germline (reference sequence). The V gene end was trimmed by 0 bases and the J gene end by 8 bases; junction bases not matched to a gene: 7. CDR3 sequence: CASSLSGQGTGEAFF. The CDR3 nucleotides are TGTGCCAGCAGTTTATCGGGGCAGGGGACAGGGGAAGCTTTCTTT.

The gene calls are TRBV7-2 and TRBJ1-3; 9 bases are shared with TRBD1. V shed 6 bases, J shed 6 bases, and the junction held 9 bases outside the gene matches. This CDR3 has 15 residues. From germline, CDR1 is SGHTA and CDR2 FQGNSA. Here the CDR3 reads CASRLGQGGENTIYF. In DNA, the CDR3 is TGTGCCAGCAGGCTGGGACAGGGAGGAGAAAACACCATATATTTT.

The rearrangement uses TRBV7-3 and TRBJ1-6; D is possibly TRBD1 (6 bases). V was cut by 2 bases and J by 2 bases, with 10 bases left in between. Germline loops: CDR1 SGHTA, CDR2 FQGTGA. The CDR3 is 16 amino acids. The CDR3 nucleotides read TGTGCCAGCAGCTTAGGGGGGGCCGCCTATAATTCACCCCTCCACTTT. Protein product: CASSLGGAAYNSPLHF.

The chain uses TRBV5-1 and TRBJ2-7; 11 bases fit TRBD2. Germline V CDR1 and CDR2: SGHRS, YFSETQ. V lost 3 bases and J lost 3; bases outside the gene matches: 8. The CDR3 consists of 16 residues. CDR3 loop: CASSSPTSGGGYEQYF. Here the CDR3 DNA reads TGCGCCAGCAGCTCACCTACTAGCGGGGGAGGCTACGAGCAGTACTTC. Supplemented by reference TRBV5-1 and TRBJ2-7, the full variable domain reads KAGVTQTPRYLIKTRGQQVTLSCSPISGHRSVSWYQQTPGQGLQFLFEYFSETQRNKGNFPGRFSGRQFSNSRSEMNVSTLELGDSALYLCASSSPTSGGGYEQYFGPGTRLTVT.